This is a list of T cell receptor beta chains from one sample in a study of long-term antiretroviral therapy in people with HIV. Sequencing was performed with immunoSEQ multiplex PCR; in TCRdb, only in-frame clones are kept and a portion is missing. The sample lists 30,000 to 50,000 clones, around 83% seen once, with 5.5% to 6.5% in the top ten. Sequences were derived from unsorted PBMCs, sampled 3.1 years after starting antiretroviral therapy. The receptors stem from a woman between 50 and 59 years old with HIV. CDR3s include the opening cysteine and the closing phenylalanine or tryptophan. The D gene is left open where the match is weak. Rows may omit the clone size; those that give it use once, few, many or a size class.

v_call	j_call	d_call	clone_size	cdr3_aa	cdr3_nt
TRBV4-2	TRBJ2-3	.	.	CASSQGQFWTDGTDTQYF	TGTGCCAGCAGCCAAGGCCAGTTCTGGACAGACGGCACAGATACGCAGTATTTT
TRBV5-1	TRBJ1-4	.	.	CASSLGQGPSTNEKLFF	TGCGCCAGCAGCTTGGGTCAGGGACCCTCAACTAATGAAAAACTGTTTTTT
TRBV15	TRBJ1-4	.	.	CATSRDFGRSEEKLFF	TGTGCCACCAGCAGAGATTTCGGCCGGTCGGAAGAAAAACTGTTTTTT
TRBV7-3	TRBJ2-3	TRBD2	once	CASSPSSLAGGVDTQYF	TGTGCCAGCAGCCCATCGAGTCTAGCGGGGGGTGTAGATACGCAGTATTTT
TRBV4-3	TRBJ1-5	.	.	CASSQENGNQPQHF	TGCGCCAGCAGCCAAGAAAACGGTAATCAGCCCCAGCATTTT
TRBV6-5	TRBJ1-6	.	.	CASSSAGPNSPLHF	TGTGCCAGCAGTTCGGCGGGGCCTAATTCACCCCTCCACTTT
TRBV4-2	TRBJ1-2	.	.	CASSQPDTPYGYTF	TGTGCCAGCAGCCAACCGGACACCCCTTATGGCTACACCTTC
TRBV6-4	TRBJ1-1	.	.	CASTPSQGSTEAFF	TGTGCCAGCACTCCTTCACAGGGAAGCACTGAAGCTTTCTTT
TRBV30	TRBJ2-7	.	.	CAWSPLTPGSLGYEQYF	TGTGCCTGGAGTCCTTTGACCCCGGGGTCCCTTGGGTACGAGCAGTACTTC
TRBV6-1	TRBJ1-5	.	few	CASSEALGDQPQHF	TGTGCCAGCAGTGAAGCGCTTGGGGATCAGCCCCAGCATTTT
TRBV7-2	TRBJ1-6	.	.	CASSVTRAGGAQSASLHF	TGTGCCAGCAGCGTTACTCGGGCTGGAGGGGCGCAATCGGCTTCCCTCCACTTT
TRBV7-8	TRBJ2-7	.	.	CASSFSAYEQYF	TGTGCCAGCAGCTTCAGTGCCTACGAGCAGTACTTC
TRBV5-6	TRBJ2-7	TRBD1	.	CASSRRGQGPTTYEQYF	TGTGCCAGCAGCCGGCGGGGACAGGGACCTACGACCTACGAGCAGTACTTC
TRBV21-1	TRBJ1-1	.	.	CASSNGGNTEAFF	TGTGCCAGCAGCAACGGAGGGAACACTGAAGCTTTCTTT
TRBV11-2	TRBJ1-6	.	.	CASTDSGNSPLHF	TGTGCCAGCACCGACAGCGGCAATTCACCCCTCCACTTT
TRBV5-1	TRBJ2-3	.	.	CASSLVLGGSFSDTQYF	TGCGCCAGCAGCTTAGTGCTTGGGGGCAGTTTTTCAGATACGCAGTATTTT
TRBV4-3	TRBJ2-3	TRBD1	.	CASSQEDRGGVDTQYF	TGCGCCAGCAGCCAAGAGGACAGGGGGGGTGTGGATACGCAGTATTTT
TRBV6-5	TRBJ1-1	.	.	CASSPHRAYEAFF	TGTGCCAGCAGTCCCCACAGGGCATATGAAGCTTTCTTT
TRBV7-2	TRBJ1-2	.	.	CASSLTGISSYTF	TGTGCCAGCAGCTTGACTGGGATCTCGAGCTACACCTTC
TRBV28	TRBJ1-2	TRBD1	.	CASSFPGTGGRGYTF	TGTGCCAGCAGTTTCCCCGGGACAGGGGGGAGAGGCTACACCTTC
TRBV7-2	TRBJ1-6	TRBD1	.	CASSLSSYSDRADSPLHF	TGTGCCAGCAGCTTATCTTCGTACTCGGACAGGGCAGATTCACCCCTCCACTTT
TRBV5-6	TRBJ2-7	.	.	CASSLDPPYEQYF	TGTGCCAGCAGCTTGGACCCCCCCTACGAGCAGTACTTC
TRBV2	TRBJ2-1	TRBD1	.	CASSYRDRVSNEQFF	TGTGCCAGCAGTTACCGGGACAGGGTATCCAATGAGCAGTTCTTC
TRBV6-6	TRBJ2-7	.	.	CASSYWSAEQYF	TGTGCCAGCAGTTACTGGAGTGCCGAGCAGTACTTC
TRBV5-1	TRBJ2-4	.	.	CASSLGTLAKNIQYF	TGCGCCAGCAGCTTGGGCACCCTAGCCAAAAACATTCAGTACTTC
TRBV10-3	TRBJ1-1	.	.	CAISRDGNTEAFF	TGTGCCATCAGTCGGGACGGGAACACTGAAGCTTTCTTT
TRBV12-5	TRBJ1-1	.	.	CASGLAPQTRNTEAFF	TGTGCTAGTGGTTTGGCCCCCCAGACAAGGAACACTGAAGCTTTCTTT
TRBV5-4	TRBJ2-1	TRBD1	.	CASSLAGTGFYNEQFF	TGTGCCAGCAGCTTGGCCGGGACAGGGTTTTACAATGAGCAGTTCTTC
TRBV6-5	TRBJ1-5	TRBD1	.	CASSRDRDQPQHF	TGTGCCAGCAGCCGGGACAGGGATCAGCCCCAGCATTTT
TRBV5-6	TRBJ2-1	.	.	CASSFTTYNEQFF	TGTGCCAGCAGCTTTACAACCTACAATGAGCAGTTCTTC
TRBV19	TRBJ2-2	TRBD1	.	CASTGDRGYTGELFF	TGTGCCTCCACAGGGGACAGGGGGTACACCGGGGAGCTGTTTTTT
TRBV30	TRBJ1-2	TRBD1	.	CAWSVRTGRRGYGYTF	TGTGCCTGGAGTGTCAGGACAGGGCGACGAGGCTATGGCTACACCTTC
TRBV30	TRBJ1-1	.	.	CAWSSLSPNTEAFF	TGTGCCTGGAGTTCTCTATCGCCGAACACTGAAGCTTTCTTT
TRBV5-5	TRBJ1-5	.	.	CASSLGLNSNQPQHF	TGTGCCAGCAGCTTGGGACTGAATAGCAATCAGCCCCAGCATTTT
TRBV7-2	TRBJ2-2	TRBD1	once	CASSYAGGTNTGELFF	TGTGCCAGCAGCTATGCAGGGGGCACGAACACCGGGGAGCTGTTTTTT
TRBV19	TRBJ2-2	.	.	CASSTLQRPGELFF	TGTGCCAGTAGTACGTTACAGCGCCCCGGGGAGCTGTTTTTT
TRBV14	TRBJ1-4	TRBD1	.	CASSQDQNRGEEKLFF	TGTGCCAGCAGCCAAGATCAGAACAGGGGGGAAGAAAAACTGTTTTTT
TRBV10-3	TRBJ2-2	TRBD2	.	CAIARAGGLHGELFF	TGTGCCATCGCTCGGGCGGGGGGGCTGCACGGGGAGCTGTTTTTT
TRBV11-2	TRBJ2-2	.	.	CASSWGDRGTGELFF	TGTGCCAGCAGCTGGGGGGACAGAGGCACCGGGGAGCTGTTTTTT
TRBV4-1	TRBJ2-1	TRBD2	.	CASSRRAGGTTYNEQFF	TGCGCCAGCAGCCGCAGGGCGGGGGGGACCACCTACAATGAGCAGTTCTTC
TRBV7-9	TRBJ2-2	.	.	CASSSLAGGDNPGELFF	TGTGCCAGCAGCAGCCTCGCTGGGGGTGATAACCCCGGGGAGCTGTTTTTT
TRBV30	TRBJ2-1	TRBD2	.	CAWSQGLAGRNEQFF	TGTGCCTGGAGCCAGGGACTAGCGGGTAGGAATGAGCAGTTCTTC
TRBV6-4	TRBJ1-5	.	.	CASSREGSQPQHF	TGTGCCAGCAGTCGAGAAGGGTCACAGCCCCAGCATTTT
TRBV5-1	TRBJ2-2	TRBD2	.	CASSSPGLAANTGELFF	TGCGCCAGCAGCTCTCCGGGACTAGCGGCGAACACCGGGGAGCTGTTTTTT
TRBV7-9	TRBJ2-6	.	.	CASSDRPGDGANVLTF	TGTGCCAGCAGCGACCGTCCGGGGGACGGGGCCAACGTCCTGACTTTC
TRBV5-1	TRBJ1-1	.	.	CASSSALVRNTEAFF	TGCGCCAGCAGCTCCGCCTTAGTGAGGAACACTGAAGCTTTCTTT
TRBV5-1	TRBJ1-1	.	.	CASSAAGSRTEAFF	TGCGCCAGCAGCGCGGCAGGGTCCCGCACTGAAGCTTTCTTT
TRBV9	TRBJ2-1	TRBD2	.	CASSPGLAGGNHEQFF	TGTGCCAGCAGCCCAGGACTAGCGGGGGGGAATCATGAGCAGTTCTTC
TRBV18	TRBJ1-1	.	few	CASSPRGTGTVNTEAFF	TGTGCCAGCTCACCACGAGGAACAGGAACCGTGAACACTGAAGCTTTCTTT
TRBV7-2	TRBJ1-2	.	.	CASSRIPYGYTF	TGTGCCAGCAGCCGAATACCATATGGCTACACCTTC
TRBV7-9	TRBJ2-1	.	.	CASSLARATVSSYNEQFF	TGTGCCAGCAGCTTAGCTCGGGCTACGGTCAGCTCCTACAATGAGCAGTTCTTC
TRBV7-2	TRBJ1-5	TRBD1	.	CASSLGQGEINQPQHF	TGTGCCAGCAGCTTAGGGCAGGGGGAGATTAATCAGCCCCAGCATTTT